The clone carrying this T cell receptor (beta chain) was seen just once. The CDR3 is made up of 11 amino acids. Per germline, CDR1 SGHDT and CDR2 YYEEEE. V lost 4 bases to trimming and J lost 8 bases, with 7 bases between them. In the original processing: Nucleated cell counts were estimated from reference gene primer amplification. Sequencing was performed with immunoSEQ multiplex PCR; in TCRdb, only in-frame clones are kept and a portion is missing. That table is the source of V, J and clone size, and D and trimming were worked out from the DNA. The sample carries just over 200,000 clones, 80% recorded once. This sample was included in a study of blood T cell repertoires in COVID-19. Study at large: Specimens from acute and convalescent COVID-19 originated in the United States, Italy and Spain. PBMCs, B-cell-depleted T cells, or T cells were the source of the cDNA or gDNA that made up the material.

The source is a woman aged 70 to 79 with acute or convalescent COVID-19. Sequenced material: peripheral blood. The V call is TRBV5-6, the J call TRBJ2-1; unclear D gene. The CDR3 nucleotides are TGTGCCAGCAGCCCAGGTCATGAGCAGTTCTTC. It translates to CASSPGHEQFF.